The present entry profiles one T cell receptor beta chain with its context. Its target antigen remains unknown. No base-level quality is on record; no much larger clone is a single base apart. The receptor library was made with 5' RACE. Sequencing instrument: Illumina HiSeq 2500. A second about 7 to 12 cycle PCR used a sample-barcoded 5' primer and a J-beta primer mix. A unique molecular identifier was introduced onto each TCR beta cDNA molecule by a template-switch 5' adaptor carrying 12 random nucleotides. At least 2.5 million CDR3-containing paired-end reads were obtained from each sample. First-strand cDNA was synthesized from all RNA with the Mint cDNA synthesis kit, primed by a TRBC-specific oligonucleotide. Following uracil-DNA glycosylase treatment, a first 18-cycle PCR with universal primers M1SS and BC2_uni_R was performed on all cDNA. In the paper's pipeline: For normalization, 1 million high-quality reads were randomly selected from each sample, with every read carrying a distinct molecular identifier. Instead of being binned into consensus sequences, reads that shared molecular identifiers were thrown out. MiTCR, run with a Q25 quality threshold and the strictest error-elimination algorithm, handled CDR3 identification, clonotype clustering and error correction. A nonparametric unseen species model with Euler transformation was used to estimate a lower bound on total TCR beta diversity. TCRdb ran its own pipeline on the public reads, namely fastp trimming at Q25 and MiXCR clone calling, and kept in-frame beta chains. Identical CDR3 protein sequences are pooled into one entry, listed with their most common genes and DNA. These V and J calls originate from TCRdb's pipeline instead of the authors' own analysis. A total of about 1,800,000 distinct CDR3 sequences appear in this sample, 28% of them only once. The top ten constitute roughly 8% of the sample.

V is clipped by 2 bases and J by 0 bases, and the sequence between their germline boundaries is 11 bases long. The CDR3 spans 16 residues, from the cysteine through the phenylalanine. Left in the record is the CDR3 DNA by itself, 48 bases read in frame from the first base. CDR1 SGHTA and CDR2 FQGTGA were looked up in the germline V gene. These data belong to a study of blood T cells in healthy people across ages (dated by TCRdb to 2015 to 2017). Notes on the research overall: In model experiments, template switching captured about one uniquely barcoded TCR beta cDNA molecule for every two T cells. Age-related changes in TCR beta repertoire diversity were measured in the study by deep sequencing normalized with unique cDNA molecular identifiers. Four age groups were formed from the donors: young (average roughly 15 years), middle-aged (approximately 41), aged (roughly 58) and long-lived (more than 75). To avoid experimental bias, donors of different ages were spread randomly across the sequencing lanes. For two donors (one aged 18 to 30 and one aged 80 or older), the study analyzed two additional independent replicas of 1 million unique cDNA reads from the same blood draw. Beyond this particular receptor, the publication reports: Observed TCR beta diversity per million T cells fell roughly linearly with age, and a significant reduction was already apparent by age approximately 41. Compared with the aged group, the long-lived group had more naive CD4+ T cells, fewer expanded clones and increased TCR diversity, a pattern suggesting age selection. Since profiling was done on bulk unsorted PBMCs, naive and antigen-experienced compartments could not be conclusively compared. Observed TCR beta diversity correlated strongly with the percentage of naive T cells measured by flow cytometry. Total diversity estimates from one million sequenced T cells were considered lower bounds and underestimates. Because donor CMV infection status was unknown, age-related changes in expanded clonotypes were potentially confounded.

The 40 or so donors, aged roughly 6 to 90 years, were systemically healthy Caucasian individuals from Russia. Approximately 9.3 milliliters of peripheral blood were collected from each donor into EDTA-treated Vacutainer tubes. Ficoll-Paque density-gradient centrifugation was used to isolate PBMCs, with at least 7 million per sample. Trizol reagent was used to extract total RNA from the PBMCs, yielding at least 5 micrograms per sample. The percentages of naive CD45RAhigh/CD27high T cells were determined by flow cytometry on a PBMC aliquot from every donor. This receptor was identified in a woman younger than 45 in good health. The chain is assembled from TRBV7-3 and TRBJ2-1; TRBD2 could be the D gene, as 5 bases match. The sequenced sample consisted of blood. The CDR3 amino acid sequence is: CASSLGSASSYNEQFF. The nucleotide sequence reads as follows: TGTGCCAGCAGCTTAGGTAGCGCCAGCTCCTACAATGAGCAGTTCTTC.